This TCR beta chain was sequenced for a study of T cells in Graves' hyperthyroidism and ophthalmopathy. Overall study context: Peripheral blood specimens were obtained at initial diagnosis, prior to any treatment. General study results and limits: Also found in blood were most expanded thyroid clonotypes above 0.001.

RNA transcripts yielded amplified TCR beta CDR3 regions. The primer set for the first-round RT-PCR of the TCR CDR3 was HTBI. MiXCR was run by TCRdb on the multiplex PCR reads, yielding one entry per CDR3 protein. The table has 530,000 or so distinct CDR3 sequences, approximately 24% seen once. Notes on this clonotype: Its cognate antigen is unknown. This may arise from a read error, as a much more abundant clone is one base away.

Clinical Activity Scores of at least 3, NOSPECS grades of at least 4 and durations under 3 months characterized ophthalmopathy patients. CDR1 and CDR2 (germline): DFQATT, SNEGSKA (reference sequence). The CDR3 runs to 15 residues. The specimen was blood. V usage is TRBV20-1 and J usage is TRBJ2-2; TRBD2 might be the D (5 bases). This TCR came from a woman aged 25-40 years with Graves' ophthalmopathy. CDR3 residues: CSARDGVRNTGELCF. The CDR3 nucleotides are TGCAGTGCTAGAGACGGGGTCCGGAACACCGGGGAGCTGTGTTTT.